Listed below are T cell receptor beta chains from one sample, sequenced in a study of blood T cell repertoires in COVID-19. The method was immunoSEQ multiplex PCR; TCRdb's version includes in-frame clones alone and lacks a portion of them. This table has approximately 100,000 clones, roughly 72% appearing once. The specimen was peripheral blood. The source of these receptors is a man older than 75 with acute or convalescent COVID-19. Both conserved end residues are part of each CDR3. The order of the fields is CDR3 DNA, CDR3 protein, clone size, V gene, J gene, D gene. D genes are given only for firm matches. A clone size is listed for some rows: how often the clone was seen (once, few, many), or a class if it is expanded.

TGTGCCAGCAGCCTAGCGAGGACTGAAGCTTTCTTT	CASSLARTEAFF	.	TRBV28	TRBJ1-1	.
TGTGCCAGCAGCTGGTGGGAGAGCGCGAACACCGGGGAGCTGTTTTTT	CASSWWESANTGELFF	.	TRBV5-6	TRBJ2-2	.
TGTGCCAGCAGCGCCCGGGAGGGGGCCTACAATGAGCAGTTCTTC	CASSAREGAYNEQFF	.	TRBV7-8	TRBJ2-1	TRBD2
TGTGCCATCGGGGACGGGGGGAATGAAAAACTGTTTTTT	CAIGDGGNEKLFF	.	TRBV5-8	TRBJ1-4	.
TGCGCCAGCGAACGGTGCTCTCGGAGGGATATGAACACTGAAGCTTTCTTT	CASERCSRRDMNTEAFF	.	TRBV23-1	TRBJ1-1	.
TGTGCCAGCAGCCCCTATTCTGCGGGGCAGTTCTTC	CASSPYSAGQFF	many	TRBV6-2/TRBV6-3	TRBJ2-1	.
TGTGCCAGCAGGAGAGTCGAGCAGTACTTC	CASRRVEQYF	few	TRBV2	TRBJ2-7	.
TGTGCCTCGGGGAGCTCCTACGAGCAGTACTTC	CASGSSYEQYF	few	TRBV28	TRBJ2-7	.
TGTGCCAGCAGCGGAGGGACAGCACTCGGGAAGGACACCGGGGAGCTGTTTTTT	CASSGGTALGKDTGELFF	few	TRBV21-1	TRBJ2-2	.
TGTGCCAGCAGCCAAACAGGGGGCGAGTACGAAAAACTGTTTTTT	CASSQTGGEYEKLFF	few	TRBV16	TRBJ1-4	TRBD1
TGTGCCAGCAGTGAGGAAGGCGGGCAGCCCCAGCATTTT	CASSEEGGQPQHF	.	TRBV6-4	TRBJ1-5	.
TGTGCCAGCAGTGAGTCAGGGGCCCGAGGGGAGCTGTTTTTT	CASSESGARGELFF	few	TRBV6-1	TRBJ2-2	.
TGTGCCAGCAGTGGGCTAGCGGGGGGTTTGGGCACCGGGGAGCTGTTTTTT	CASSGLAGGLGTGELFF	many	TRBV2	TRBJ2-2	TRBD2
TGTGCCAGCAGCTTCGGGACTAGCGGGCTATACGAGCAGTACTTC	CASSFGTSGLYEQYF	.	TRBV11-1	TRBJ2-7	TRBD2
TGTGCCAGCAACCCTAGCGGGTTTCGCGCAGATACGCAGTATTTT	CASNPSGFRADTQYF	.	TRBV9	TRBJ2-3	TRBD2
TGTGCCAGCAGTAGGGAGGCCGGCAGTGGTAAAGGGACCCAGTACTTC	CASSREAGSGKGTQYF	.	TRBV2	TRBJ2-5	.
TGTGCCTGGACGGCGGGACAGGGGTACTCACCCCTCCACTTT	CAWTAGQGYSPLHF	.	TRBV30	TRBJ1-6	TRBD1
TGTGCCAGCAGCTTAGGTGAGGGATTGGGGGAGCAGTACTTC	CASSLGEGLGEQYF	.	TRBV7-2	TRBJ2-7	.
TGTGCCAGCAGCCAAGTGGGACAGGGGATCTACGAGCAGTACTTC	CASSQVGQGIYEQYF	.	TRBV3-1/TRBV3-2	TRBJ2-7	TRBD1
TGTGCCAGCAGCTTGGTTTCTAGCGCGTACGAGCAGTACTTC	CASSLVSSAYEQYF	many	TRBV5-6	TRBJ2-7	.
TGTGCCAGCAGCCTGGACTTCCAAGAGACCCAGTACTTC	CASSLDFQETQYF	.	TRBV9	TRBJ2-5	.
TGCGCCAGCAGCCTACTCGTAGCGGGAATCACAGATACGCAGTATTTT	CASSLLVAGITDTQYF	few	TRBV4-3	TRBJ2-3	TRBD2
TGCGCCAGCAGCCAAAGGAGCGGAGGTCTCAATGAGCAGTTCTTC	CASSQRSGGLNEQFF	few	TRBV4-3	TRBJ2-1	.
TGTGCCAGCAGCTCGACAGGGAGCACAGATACGCAGTATTTT	CASSSTGSTDTQYF	.	TRBV7-3	TRBJ2-3	TRBD1
TGCGCCAGCAGGGTGGGCGGACAGTTCACCGGGGAGCTGTTTTTT	CASRVGGQFTGELFF	.	TRBV5-1	TRBJ2-2	.
TGTGCCAGCAGCTTAGTAGGGAAACAGGGGACAAACTATGGCTACACCTTC	CASSLVGKQGTNYGYTF	many	TRBV11-2	TRBJ1-2	TRBD1
TGTGCCAGCAGTTTGGGACTAGCCCAGTTCTTC	CASSLGLAQFF	.	TRBV12-3/TRBV12-4	TRBJ2-1	TRBD2
TGTGCCACCAGCGAAGGGGCTGTTACGCAGTATTTT	CATSEGAVTQYF	.	TRBV24-1	TRBJ2-3	.
TGTGCCAGCAGCTCCTTCTACGAGCAGTACTTC	CASSSFYEQYF	many	TRBV14	TRBJ2-7	.
TGTGCCAGCAGCCTAGCGGGACAGGGGGGCGAGCAGTACTTC	CASSLAGQGGEQYF	.	TRBV3-1/TRBV3-2	TRBJ2-7	TRBD1
TGTGCCAGCAGTTGGGGCCTCCCCGGGACAGGGAGTGGGAATCAGCCCCAGCATTTT	CASSWGLPGTGSGNQPQHF	.	TRBV28	TRBJ1-5	TRBD1
TGTGCCAGCAGTTCCTCTCGAAGGAGAAATAATTCACCCCTCCACTTT	CASSSSRRRNNSPLHF	.	TRBV28	TRBJ1-6	.
TGTGCCAGCAGTTACCCCAGGGGACAATCCTACAATGAGCAGTTCTTC	CASSYPRGQSYNEQFF	few	TRBV6-2/TRBV6-3	TRBJ2-1	.
TGTGCCAGCAGCTTAGGCTTGCTAGCGGGAGGATCCGAAGAGGATGAGCAGTTCTTC	CASSLGLLAGGSEEDEQFF	.	TRBV7-9	TRBJ2-1	TRBD2
TGTGCCTGCCGGGACAGGGTGGACACTGAAGCTTTCTTT	CACRDRVDTEAFF	few	TRBV30	TRBJ1-1	TRBD1
TGTGCCAGCAGCTCCCGGCCGGGGTATGGCTACACCTTC	CASSSRPGYGYTF	.	TRBV7-8	TRBJ1-2	.
TGTGCCAGCAGCCAACTGGACAGCCTTCAGGAGCAGTACTTC	CASSQLDSLQEQYF	.	TRBV3-1/TRBV3-2	TRBJ2-7	.
TGTGCCAGTCAAAGGGGGCCTAGAAACACCATATATTTT	CASQRGPRNTIYF	.	TRBV6-5	TRBJ1-3	TRBD1
TGTGCCAGCAGCTCAACCGGGACAGTCTATGGCTACACCTTC	CASSSTGTVYGYTF	.	TRBV7-2	TRBJ1-2	TRBD1
TGTGCCAGTAAAAGCCGGGAGGCCTGGGGGTCCTACAATGAGCAGTTCTTC	CASKSREAWGSYNEQFF	.	TRBV19	TRBJ2-1	TRBD2
TGTGCCAGCAGTGAGGCGGGAGTCAGCACACTAGATACGCAGTATTTT	CASSEAGVSTLDTQYF	.	TRBV2	TRBJ2-3	TRBD2
TGTGCCAGCAGTGTAAACACAGATACGCAGTATTTT	CASSVNTDTQYF	.	TRBV2	TRBJ2-3	.
TGTGCCACCAGTGCAGGTGGGCACGAGCAGTACTTC	CATSAGGHEQYF	few	TRBV24-1	TRBJ2-7	.
TGCGCCAGCAGCTTGGTCCAGGGAAAGTCTTCCACTGAAGCTTTCTTT	CASSLVQGKSSTEAFF	.	TRBV5-1	TRBJ1-1	.
TGTGCCAGCAGCTTGGTCGGGGGACTTGAAGCTTTCTTT	CASSLVGGLEAFF	.	TRBV7-3	TRBJ1-1	.
TGTGCCAGCAGCTTATCGCAGGACACTGAAGCTTTCTTT	CASSLSQDTEAFF	.	TRBV11-3	TRBJ1-1	.
TGTGCCAGTACGAGCGGGAAGACCTACAATGAGCAGTTCTTC	CASTSGKTYNEQFF	few	TRBV19	TRBJ2-1	TRBD2
TGTGCCAGCAGCTTCGGCAGAGGCAATGAGCAGTTCTTC	CASSFGRGNEQFF	once	TRBV7-2	TRBJ2-1	.
TGTGCCTGGAGTGTAGGGATGGGGCGTCCGGAGACCCAGTACTTC	CAWSVGMGRPETQYF	.	TRBV30	TRBJ2-5	.
TGTGCCAGCAGTTTCGGGGGAGTGTGGTTCTTC	CASSFGGVWFF	.	TRBV27	TRBJ2-1	.
TGTGCCAGCAGTCCACGGACTAGCGGGATAGCCTACAATGAGCAGTTCTTC	CASSPRTSGIAYNEQFF	few	TRBV6-6	TRBJ2-1	TRBD2
TGTGCCAGCAGCACTGGGACTAGCGGGAGGTCAAGCGAGCAGTACTTC	CASSTGTSGRSSEQYF	.	TRBV2	TRBJ2-7	TRBD2
TGTGCCAGCAGTTCGACCGGGGAATCAAACGAGCAGTACTTC	CASSSTGESNEQYF	.	TRBV27	TRBJ2-7	.
TGTGCCAGCAGCCCGGGACAGTCTAGCACAGATACGCAGTATTTT	CASSPGQSSTDTQYF	.	TRBV6-5	TRBJ2-3	TRBD1
TGTGCCAGCAGTTATGATTCCGTGAGTACAGATACGCAGTATTTT	CASSYDSVSTDTQYF	.	TRBV6-2/TRBV6-3	TRBJ2-3	.